These T cell receptor beta chains were read from a single sample in a study of blood T cell repertoires in COVID-19. Profiled with immunoSEQ multiplex PCR; TCRdb holds only in-frame clones, not every one. Altogether approximately 260,000 clones are present, about 85% being singletons, with the ten largest covering more than 6.5%. Sequenced: PBMCs or T cells enriched from blood (not recorded which). The receptors were sampled from a woman aged 50 to 60 who had been exposed to COVID-19. The CDR3 runs from the conserved cysteine through the conserved F or W. Each record gives: D gene, clone size, V gene, J gene, CDR3 DNA, CDR3 protein. A D gene is named only where the DNA matches it firmly. Only part of the rows carry a size: once, few, many, or a class if the clone is expanded.

>-|-|TRBV3-1/TRBV3-2|TRBJ2-1
TGTGCCAGCAGCCAACTACAGGGCTACAATGAGCAGTTCTTC
CASSQLQGYNEQFF
>TRBD2|-|TRBV3-1/TRBV3-2|TRBJ2-2
TGTGCCAGCAGCCGGACTAGCCCCACCGGGGAGCTGTTTTTT
CASSRTSPTGELFF
>TRBD2|once|TRBV6-5|TRBJ2-2
TGTGCCAGCAGTTACCTGCTAGCGGGGCTCACCGGGGAGCTGTTTTTT
CASSYLLAGLTGELFF
>-|-|TRBV7-2|TRBJ2-1
TGTGCCAGCAGTCTTAGCATCGGGTCCAATGAGCAGTTCTTC
CASSLSIGSNEQFF
>-|-|TRBV1|TRBJ2-1
TGCACCAGCAGCCCGTTAGCGGGGGGCCCCCTCGAGATCTTC
CTSSPLAGGPLEIF
>-|-|TRBV5-6|TRBJ1-1
TGTGCCAGCAACTCAGACAGGTCCACTGAAGCTTTCTTT
CASNSDRSTEAFF
>-|-|TRBV27|TRBJ1-2
TGCCCCGAGGGAGATGGCTACACCTTC
CPEGDGYTF
>-|-|TRBV28|TRBJ1-1
TGTGCCAGCAGTCCTCCTGGAGGGAACACTGAAGCTTTCTTT
CASSPPGGNTEAFF
>TRBD1|-|TRBV19|TRBJ1-2
TGTGCCAGTAGTATCTCTCGGACAGGTACGGGTGGCTACACCTTC
CASSISRTGTGGYTF
>-|-|TRBV2|TRBJ1-1
TGTGCCAGCTCTCTCTGGGCTACGAAGACTGAAGCTTTCTTT
CASSLWATKTEAFF
>-|few|TRBV30|TRBJ1-6
TGTGCCTGGAACCCAGTAAGGGGGAGCTCCTATAATTCACCCCTCCACTTT
CAWNPVRGSSYNSPLHF
>TRBD1|-|TRBV5-1|TRBJ2-5
TGCGCCAGCAGCTTCGGACAGGGGGCTTCAGAGACCCAGTACTTC
CASSFGQGASETQYF
>-|-|TRBV19|TRBJ1-3
TGTGCCAGTAACAGGGTCGGAACTTCTGGAAACACCATATATTTT
CASNRVGTSGNTIYF
>-|-|TRBV18|TRBJ2-7
TGTGCCAGCTCACCACCCCCGGGACTGCCCTACGAGCAGTACTTC
CASSPPPGLPYEQYF
>-|few|TRBV5-4|TRBJ2-1
TGTGCCAGCAGCTTGAGGGGAAGCTCCTACAATGAGCAGTTCTTC
CASSLRGSSYNEQFF
>-|-|TRBV6-5|TRBJ1-1
TGTGCCAGCAGAAGTATTTTGGGGGGGACTGAAGCTTTCTTT
CASRSILGGTEAFF
>-|-|TRBV6-1|TRBJ2-5
TGTGCCAGCAGTGAAGCAGGGGTGGTGACCCAGTACTTC
CASSEAGVVTQYF
>TRBD1|-|TRBV2|TRBJ2-2
TGTGCCAGCACCATAACCAGAGGGGGCGCGAACACCGGGGAGCTGTTTTTT
CASTITRGGANTGELFF
>-|-|TRBV3-1/TRBV3-2|TRBJ1-5
TGTGCCAGCAGCCCGGGGTGGAGGGCACAGCCCCAGCATTTT
CASSPGWRAQPQHF
>-|-|TRBV5-6|TRBJ1-1
TGTGCCAGCAGCTTGGCGGGGATCACTGAAGCTTTCTTT
CASSLAGITEAFF
>-|-|TRBV5-1|TRBJ1-3
TGCGCCAGCAGCCGAACCCAGGGATCTGGAAACACCATATATTTT
CASSRTQGSGNTIYF
>-|-|TRBV10-2|TRBJ2-7
TGCGCCAGCAGTCCCGGGACACGTTACGAGCAGTACTTC
CASSPGTRYEQYF
>-|-|TRBV4-3|TRBJ1-1
TGCGCCAGCAGCCAAGACCCAGGGAACACTGAAGCTTTCTTT
CASSQDPGNTEAFF
>-|-|TRBV28|TRBJ2-2
TGTGCCAGCCAACGGTCCGGGGAGCTGTTTTTT
CASQRSGELFF
>-|-|TRBV9|TRBJ2-5
TGTGCCAGCAGCGCTTCTGACAGAGGCGAGACCCAGTACTTC
CASSASDRGETQYF
>-|-|TRBV12-3/TRBV12-4|TRBJ1-1
TGTGCCACGCGTACAACAAGGCCCGGGAGAGCTTTCTTT
CATRTTRPGRAFF
>-|-|TRBV19|TRBJ2-6
TGTGCCAGTGTTTTGGGGGGACGGCTTAGATCTGGGGCCAACGTCCTGACTTTC
CASVLGGRLRSGANVLTF
>-|-|TRBV2|TRBJ1-1
TGTGCCAGCAGTCGCAGGGGCCCGAACACTGAAGCTTTCTTT
CASSRRGPNTEAFF
>-|-|TRBV14|TRBJ1-6
TGTGCCAGCAGCCAAGGACGGGAAAATTCACCCCTCCACTTT
CASSQGRENSPLHF
>-|-|TRBV12-3/TRBV12-4|TRBJ1-2
TGTGCCAGCAGTTCGGGACTTCATGGCTACACCTTC
CASSSGLHGYTF
>TRBD2|-|TRBV7-6|TRBJ2-2
TGTGCCAGCAGCCCTACTAGCGGGGGGGCCGGGGAGCTGTTTTTT
CASSPTSGGAGELFF